One and the same sample provided the 13 T cell receptor beta chains below, sequenced in a study of T cell responses to AZD1222 COVID-19 vaccine. Data came from immunoSEQ multiplex PCR; TCRdb stores just in-frame clones and leaves some out. Here the sample spans approximately 89,000 clones, about 88% being singletons. Sequenced here: peripheral blood, sampled on day 0 of AZD1222 vaccination. These receptors all stem from an adult in good health.

This chain joins TRBV5-1 and TRBJ1-2; 7 nucleotides match TRBD1. J gave up 5 bases and V 1 base, and 8 bases lay outside the gene matches. The CDR3 totals 15 residues. Germline lookup yields CDR1 SGHRS and CDR2 YFSETQ. The CDR3 region has the DNA TGCGCCAGCAGCTTGTCGACAGGGATTGGGTATGGCTACACCTTC. Protein product: CASSLSTGIGYGYTF.

This clone came up a few times. V gene TRBV12-1 combines with J gene TRBJ1-4; TRBD1 was called by the table and not checked on the DNA. TRBV12-1 is a pseudogene. This CDR3 has 16 amino acids. The CDR3 reads CASSFPPGTENEKLFF. CDR3 DNA sequence: TGTGCCAGCAGCTTCCCCCCCGGGACAGAGAATGAAAAACTGTTTTTT.

V gene TRBV30 combines with J gene TRBJ1-1; TRBD1 agrees at 7 bases. From germline, CDR1 is GTSNPN and CDR2 SVGIG (reference sequence). This CDR3 is built from 14 residues. After removal of 1 base from V and 3 bases from J, the junction contained 5 bases not matched to a gene. The CDR3 DNA follows: TGTGCCTGGAGTGGTGGACAGGTAGACACTGAAGCTTTCTTT. Protein: CAWSGGQVDTEAFF.

The chain employs TRBV18 and TRBJ1-4, with unresolved D. Deletions cut 3 bases from V and 8 bases from J, with 10 bases between. There are 13 residues in the CDR3. Germline V lookup: CDR1 KGHSH, CDR2 LQKENI. The DNA for the CDR3 is TGTGCCAGCTCACCTACCTCCACCGAAAAACTGTTTTTT. This codes for CASSPTSTEKLFF.

The rearrangement links TRBV6-2 or TRBV6-3 to TRBJ2-1; no firm D call. CDR1 MNHEY and CDR2 SVGEGT come from the germline V gene. V dropped 2 bases and J dropped 0 bases, with 11 bases sitting between them. This CDR3 region has 16 residues. CDR3 sequence (DNA): TGTGCCAGCAGTTACCCAACTATTGGCTCCTACAATGAGCAGTTCTTC. Residues: CASSYPTIGSYNEQFF.

The sample holds one count of this clone. The chain's CDR3 is CATSAGGVDRPQHF. CDR3 DNA: TGTGCCACCAGTGCGGGGGGGGTGGATAGGCCCCAGCATTTT. This rearrangement joins TRBV24-1 to TRBJ1-5; possible D gene TRBD1, 5 bases. V lost 5 bases, J lost 9 bases, and 16 bases lay in between. The CDR3 is 14 residues long. The germline V gene encodes CDR1 KGHDR and CDR2 SFDVKD.

The J gene is TRBJ2-2, the V gene TRBV12-2; TRBD1 was called by the table and not checked on the DNA. TRBV12-2 is annotated as a pseudogene. The CDR3 totals 16 residues. In DNA, the CDR3 is TGTGCAAGTCGCGGTCCGGGACAGGGCGGCACCGGGGAGCTGTTTTTT. This encodes CASRGPGQGGTGELFF.

The V and J genes are TRBV5-5 and TRBJ1-2; the match to TRBD1 covers 7 bases. The CDR3 extends over 14 amino acids. J lost 4 bases, V lost 4 bases, and 7 bases had no gene match. Germline V gene sequence: CDR1 SGHKS, CDR2 YYEKEE (reference sequence). CDR3 sequence: CASSSTGAGYGYTF. CDR3 in DNA: TGTGCCAGCAGCAGTACAGGGGCAGGCTATGGCTACACCTTC.

This rearrangement joins TRBV5-4 to TRBJ2-2, with 7 bases that match TRBD1. V shed 2 bases and J 5 bases; nucleotides not matched to a gene: 3. Germline V lookup: CDR1 SGHNT, CDR2 YYREEE (reference sequence). This CDR3 is built from 14 residues. The CDR3 DNA is TGTGCCAGCAGCTTTACAGGGGAAACCGGGGAGCTGTTTTTT. Amino acid sequence: CASSFTGETGELFF.

The CDR3: CASRGSGGNEQFF. The CDR3 DNA follows: TGTGCCAGTAGAGGTTCAGGGGGAAATGAGCAGTTCTTC. The chain combines TRBV19 with TRBJ2-1; 7 bases fit TRBD1. Germline V gene lookup returns CDR1 LNHDA and CDR2 SQIVND (reference sequence). V dropped 6 bases and J dropped 7; count of bases not matched to a gene: 6. The CDR3 is 13 residues long.

A few counts support this clone. This rearrangement joins TRBV28 to TRBJ2-1; D unresolved. The ends were cut back, 5 bases at V and 7 bases at J, with 12 bases in the middle. CDR3 length: 13 amino acids. CDR1 is MDHEN and CDR2 is SYDVKM in the germline V gene. In DNA, the CDR3 is TGTGCCAGCAGTAGGCAGCTCGATAATGAGCAGTTCTTC. Translated: CASSRQLDNEQFF.

The rearrangement joins TRBV6-4 to TRBJ2-3; 12 bases map to TRBD2. V shed 0 bases and J 4 bases; nucleotides not matched to a gene: 2. CDR1 is MRHNA, CDR2 SNTAGT, per germline. This CDR3 comprises 16 residues. The CDR3 loop reads CASSDSSSGGADTQYF. CDR3 DNA: TGTGCCAGCAGTGACTCTTCTAGCGGGGGGGCAGATACGCAGTATTTT.

The rearrangement joins TRBV4-3 to TRBJ1-3; maybe TRBD1 (5 bases). Trimming removed 4 bases from V and 0 bases from J, with 7 bases in between. The CDR3 contains 14 residues. Germline V lookup: CDR1 LGHNA, CDR2 YSLEER. CDR3 residues: CASSPQDSGNTIYF. The CDR3 DNA sequence: TGCGCCAGCAGCCCACAGGACTCTGGAAACACCATATATTTT.